Listed here is a single T cell receptor beta chain. This sample was taken from a study of OX40 agonist ivuxolimab in advanced cancers. Germline V gives CDR1 SEHNR, CDR2 FQNEAQ (reference sequence). The junction had 11 bases not matched to a gene; V was cut back by 4 bases and J by 5 bases. CDR3 length: 16 residues. The method was immunoSEQ multiplex PCR; TCRdb's version includes in-frame clones alone and lacks a portion of them. The table includes about 45,000 clones, 90% to 95% detected once. The chain combines TRBV7-9 with TRBJ2-1; the match to TRBD2 covers 7 bases. The TCR originated in an adult with an advanced solid tumor such as melanoma, head and neck, liver or kidney cancer. The input for sequencing was CD4+ or CD8+ T cells sorted from blood, taken in a trial of the OX40 agonist ivuxolimab. The CDR3 DNA reads TGTGCCAGCAGCTCTAGCCGGACTAGAGGCGACAATGAGCAGTTCTTC. The encoded protein is CASSSSRTRGDNEQFF.